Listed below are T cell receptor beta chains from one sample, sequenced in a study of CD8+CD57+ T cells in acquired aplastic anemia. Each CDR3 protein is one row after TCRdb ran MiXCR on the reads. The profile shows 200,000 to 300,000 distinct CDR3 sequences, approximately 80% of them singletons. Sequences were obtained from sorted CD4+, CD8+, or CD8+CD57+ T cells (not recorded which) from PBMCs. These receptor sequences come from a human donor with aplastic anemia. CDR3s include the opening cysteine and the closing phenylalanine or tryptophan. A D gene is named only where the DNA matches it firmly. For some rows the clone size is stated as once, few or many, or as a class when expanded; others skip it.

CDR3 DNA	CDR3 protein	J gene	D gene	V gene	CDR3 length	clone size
TGTGCCAGCAGCCCCGTTGACGCGGGAAGTCTGTCCTTC	CASSPVDAGSLSF	TRBJ2-1	NA	TRBV5-6	13	NA
TGTGCCAGCAGCCGCCGGACAGGGAACACTGAAGCTTTCTTT	CASSRRTGNTEAFF	TRBJ1-1	TRBD1	TRBV3-1	14	NA
TGTGCCAGCAGCTTGGACACCCACTACGGAGGAGGCTACACCTTC	CASSLDTHYGGGYTF	TRBJ1-2	NA	TRBV5-6	15	many
TGCAGCGTTGAAAGGGGACAGGGGAGCTATGGCTACACCTTC	CSVERGQGSYGYTF	TRBJ1-2	TRBD1	TRBV29-1	14	NA
TGTGCCAGCAGTGAAATCGCTTCCGTCACAGATACGCAGTATTTT	CASSEIASVTDTQYF	TRBJ2-3	NA	TRBV4-1	15	NA
TGTGCCAGCAGCCAAGATCAGACAGAGAATTCACCCCTCCACTTT	CASSQDQTENSPLHF	TRBJ1-6	NA	TRBV9	15	NA
TGTGCCAGCAGCTTAGCTAGTGGCTACGGGGCCAACGTCCTGACTTTC	CASSLASGYGANVLTF	TRBJ2-6	NA	TRBV5-4	16	few
TGTGCCAGCAGCTTATTTGGGGGGGGCACCTACAATGAGCAGTTCTTC	CASSLFGGGTYNEQFF	TRBJ2-1	NA	TRBV9	16	NA
TGTGCCAGCAGCTCCGACGGGAGGAATACCTACGAGCACACCTTC	CASSSDGRNTYEHTF	TRBJ1-2	NA	TRBV13	15	NA
TGTGCCAGCAGCTTAGGGGGCCTAGCGGGGGGACGGGAGACCCAGTACTTC	CASSLGGLAGGRETQYF	TRBJ2-5	TRBD2	TRBV7-6	17	NA
TGTGCCAGCAGCGCAGGGACCGCCCGGAATCAGCCCCCGCAGTATTTT	CASSAGTARNQPPQYF	TRBJ2-3	NA	TRBV9	16	once
TGTGCCAGCAGCTCCGGTGTATATCGAGAGACCCAGTACTTC	CASSSGVYRETQYF	TRBJ2-5	NA	TRBV7-2	14	few
TGCAGTGCTAGAGGCCAGCTTAACACTGAAGCTTTCTTT	CSARGQLNTEAFF	TRBJ1-1	NA	TRBV20-1	13	NA
TGTGCCAGCACAAGACAGGCCAACGCCGTTGAACACTATTTT	CASTRQANAVEHYF	TRBJ2-3	NA	TRBV7-3	14	few
TGTGCTAGCAGCGAGAGTAGCGGGAGGGTGAAGCAGCAGTTT	CASSESSGRVKQQF	TRBJ2-3	TRBD2	TRBV7-7	14	NA
TGTGCCAGCAGCTATGAGGGCGTTCCCGATACACAGTACTTT	CASSYEGVPDTQYF	TRBJ1-1	NA	TRBV7-8	14	few
TGTGCCAGCAGCTTAGGGGGCGGTCCCGATACTGAGTATTTT	CASSLGGGPDTEYF	TRBJ2-3	TRBD1	TRBV9	14	NA
TGTGCCAGCAGCTTAGCGGGGGGTCCCGGTACGCAGTACTACACCTTC	CASSLAGGPGTQYYTF	TRBJ1-2	NA	TRBV7-2	16	NA
TGTGCCAGCAGCGTGAGTAGTTTCTCCTACGAGCAGTACTTC	CASSVSSFSYEQYF	TRBJ2-7	NA	TRBV9	14	NA
TGTGCCAGCAGTTTAAACGGGGGGCCCTACAATGAGCAGTTCTTC	CASSLNGGPYNEQFF	TRBJ2-1	NA	TRBV11-2	15	NA
TGTGCCAGCAGCCCCTTGGGGGGGCCCCACACAGATACGCAGTATTTT	CASSPLGGPHTDTQYF	TRBJ2-3	NA	TRBV9	16	many
TGTGCCAGCTCCTACCATCGAAAGGGTACGGATCACTTT	CASSYHRKGTDHF	TRBJ2-3	NA	TRBV7-3	13	NA
TGCAGTGCTAGTGGGGGTAACACTGAAGCTTTCTTT	CSASGGNTEAFF	TRBJ1-1	NA	TRBV20-1	12	few
TGTGCCAGCTTCCGGGACGAGCGGTACCAGGAGCAGGGCTACACCTTC	CASFRDERYQEQGYTF	TRBJ1-2	NA	TRBV7-9	16	once
TGTGCCAGCAGTGTGACGGCTAGCGGGAGGGCCAATGAGCAGTTCTTC	CASSVTASGRANEQFF	TRBJ2-1	TRBD2	TRBV2	16	NA
TGCAGCGTTGGTGAACAGGGATCCTATGGCTACACCTTC	CSVGEQGSYGYTF	TRBJ1-2	NA	TRBV29-1	13	few
TGTGCCAGCAGCTTTGCTAGCGCAACCGGCACGCCGTCTTTT	CASSFASATGTPSF	TRBJ2-3	NA	TRBV7-9	14	NA
TGTGCCACCAGCAGTGATCGAAACAGGGGGTACCAAGAGACCCAGTACTTC	CATSSDRNRGYQETQYF	TRBJ2-5	TRBD1	TRBV7-9	17	NA
TGTGACCACAGCGGCCGGGGGTTAGCCTACGAGCAGTACTTC	CDHSGRGLAYEQYF	TRBJ2-7	NA	TRBV15	14	NA
TGTGCCAGCAGCCTCGCCGTGGGCTCCTACGAGCAAGCTTTCTTT	CASSLAVGSYEQAFF	TRBJ1-1	NA	TRBV9	15	NA
TGTGCCAGCAACGCCGGCCAGGGAGCTAATGAAAAACTGTTTTTT	CASNAGQGANEKLFF	TRBJ1-4	NA	TRBV11-2	15	NA
TGTGCCAGCAGCGTGCAAAGAAGCGTAGGGAGCGATGAGTACTTC	CASSVQRSVGSDEYF	TRBJ2-7	NA	TRBV7-9	15	NA
TGCGCCAGCACCAACGGGTGGGATGATACGCAGTATTTT	CASTNGWDDTQYF	TRBJ2-3	NA	TRBV11-2	13	NA
TGTGCCAGTAGTGGGACAGGGACCGGGGAGCTGTTTTTT	CASSGTGTGELFF	TRBJ2-2	TRBD1	TRBV19	13	few
TGCGCCAGCAGCTTAGAACCCGGTAGGATGTTTTTT	CASSLEPGRMFF	TRBJ2-2	NA	TRBV5-1	12	NA
TGTGCCAGTAGTATTGGAGTAGCTGAAGCTTTCTTT	CASSIGVAEAFF	TRBJ1-1	NA	TRBV19	12	NA
TGTGCCAGCAGCTTAGGTACCGCCCGAAATCAGCCCCCGCATTTT	CASSLGTARNQPPHF	TRBJ1-5	NA	TRBV7-8	15	NA
TGTGCCAGCAGCTTTGCGGGAGGCGCCGCTACGCAGTATTTT	CASSFAGGAATQYF	TRBJ2-3	TRBD2	TRBV7-8	14	NA